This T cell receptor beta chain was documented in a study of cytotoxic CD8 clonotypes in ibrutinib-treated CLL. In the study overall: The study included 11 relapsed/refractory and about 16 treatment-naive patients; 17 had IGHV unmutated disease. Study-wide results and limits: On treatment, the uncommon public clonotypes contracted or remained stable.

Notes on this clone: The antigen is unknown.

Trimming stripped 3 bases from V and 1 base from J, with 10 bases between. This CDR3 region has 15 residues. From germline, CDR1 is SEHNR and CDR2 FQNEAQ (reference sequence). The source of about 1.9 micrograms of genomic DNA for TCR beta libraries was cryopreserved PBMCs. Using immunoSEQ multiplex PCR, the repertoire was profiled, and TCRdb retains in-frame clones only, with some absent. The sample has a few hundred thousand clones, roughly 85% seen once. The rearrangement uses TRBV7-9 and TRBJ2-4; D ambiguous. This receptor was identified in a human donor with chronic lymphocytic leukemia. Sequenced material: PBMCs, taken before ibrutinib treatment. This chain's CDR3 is CASSLELTAKNIQYF. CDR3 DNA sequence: TGTGCCAGCAGCTTGGAATTAACGGCCAAAAACATTCAGTACTTC. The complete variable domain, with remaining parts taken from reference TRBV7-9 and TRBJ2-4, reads DTGVSQNPRHKITKRGQNVTFRCDPISEHNRLYWYRQTLGQGPEFLTYFQNEAQLEKSRLLSDRFSAERPKGSFSTLEIQRTEQGDSAMYLCASSLELTAKNIQYFGAGTRLSVL.